These T cell receptor beta chains were read from a single sample in a study of molecular identifiers for immune sequencing clone quantification. MiXCR, run by TCRdb on the PCR reads, gives a single entry per CDR3 protein. This sample yields about 510,000 distinct CDR3 sequences, of which around a fifth are seen a single time; around 0.84% belongs to the top ten. The sequenced sample was naive CD8+ T cells from blood, with Jurkat cell RNA spiked in. These receptors were collected from a human donor in good health. Some libraries in this study had Jurkat cell RNA spiked in. Both conserved end residues are part of each CDR3. A D gene is named only where the DNA matches it firmly. Some rows have no size entry. The others give once, few or many, or a class for an expanded clone.

v_call: TRBV19; j_call: TRBJ2-7; d_call: TRBD1; clone_size: -; cdr3_nt: TGTGCCAGTAGCCCGACAGGGGACCACGAGCAGTACTTC; cdr3_aa: CASSPTGDHEQYF
v_call: TRBV2; j_call: TRBJ1-1; d_call: -; clone_size: -; cdr3_nt: TGTGCCAGCGGAAACAGGGAGAATTTGAACGCTGAAGCTTTCTTT; cdr3_aa: CASGNRENLNAEAFF
v_call: TRBV7-8; j_call: TRBJ2-1; d_call: -; clone_size: -; cdr3_nt: TGTGCCAGCAGCCCCCCCTCCGGACGGACCTCCTACAATGAGCAGTTCTTC; cdr3_aa: CASSPPSGRTSYNEQFF
v_call: TRBV27; j_call: TRBJ2-7; d_call: TRBD1; clone_size: few; cdr3_nt: TGTGCCAGCAGTCAAGCCGGGACAGTCTTTTACGAGCAGTACTTC; cdr3_aa: CASSQAGTVFYEQYF
v_call: TRBV12-3/TRBV12-4; j_call: TRBJ1-1; d_call: -; clone_size: few; cdr3_nt: TGTGCCAGCAGCCCCTTTGGGTTAACTGGGGGTTTCTTT; cdr3_aa: CASSPFGLTGGFF
v_call: TRBV7-9; j_call: TRBJ2-1; d_call: TRBD1; clone_size: -; cdr3_nt: TGTGCCAGCAGCTTAGCTCAGGGGGCGCACAATGAGCAGTTCTTC; cdr3_aa: CASSLAQGAHNEQFF
v_call: TRBV6-6; j_call: TRBJ1-6; d_call: -; clone_size: -; cdr3_nt: TGTGCCACCATCGCCGGGAATTCACCCCTCCACTTT; cdr3_aa: CATIAGNSPLHF
v_call: TRBV9; j_call: TRBJ2-7; d_call: -; clone_size: many; cdr3_nt: TGTGCCAGCAGCGTAGACGGTTCGGGACTGAAAACCTACGAGCAGTACTTC; cdr3_aa: CASSVDGSGLKTYEQYF
v_call: TRBV12-3/TRBV12-4; j_call: TRBJ1-4; d_call: -; clone_size: many; cdr3_nt: TGTGCCAGCAGTTTTGCGGGGTATGAAAAACTGTTTTTT; cdr3_aa: CASSFAGYEKLFF
v_call: TRBV29-1; j_call: TRBJ1-2; d_call: -; clone_size: many; cdr3_nt: TGCAGCGTTGAAGAGCAGGGGCCGGGGGGCTACACCTTC; cdr3_aa: CSVEEQGPGGYTF
v_call: TRBV20-1; j_call: TRBJ1-1; d_call: -; clone_size: many; cdr3_nt: TGCAGTGCTAGAGCCCCTAGTGTAGGGATGAACACTGAAGCTTTCTTT; cdr3_aa: CSARAPSVGMNTEAFF
v_call: TRBV27; j_call: TRBJ2-7; d_call: TRBD1; clone_size: -; cdr3_nt: TGTGCCAGCAGTTCGCCGGGACAGTATTACTACGAGCAGTACTTC; cdr3_aa: CASSSPGQYYYEQYF
v_call: TRBV4-2; j_call: TRBJ2-2; d_call: TRBD2; clone_size: many; cdr3_nt: TGTGCCAGCAGCCTAGGGACTAGCGGGTTCACCGGGGAGCTGTTTTTT; cdr3_aa: CASSLGTSGFTGELFF
v_call: TRBV20-1; j_call: TRBJ2-3; d_call: TRBD2; clone_size: few; cdr3_nt: TGCAGTGCTAGTCCCTCAACCGGGACTAGCGGGAGAGGGTTTTATACAGATACGCAGTATTTT; cdr3_aa: CSASPSTGTSGRGFYTDTQYF
v_call: TRBV11-1; j_call: TRBJ2-7; d_call: -; clone_size: -; cdr3_nt: TGTGCCAGCAGCTTAGGGCTTATTGCCCCTGAGGAGCAGTACTTC; cdr3_aa: CASSLGLIAPEEQYF
v_call: TRBV4-1; j_call: TRBJ1-1; d_call: -; clone_size: -; cdr3_nt: TGCGCCAGCAGCCACCCCACCGGAGAAGCTTTCTTT; cdr3_aa: CASSHPTGEAFF
v_call: TRBV20-1; j_call: TRBJ2-3; d_call: -; clone_size: many; cdr3_nt: TGCAGTGCTAGAGATTATAAGTATGGAGGGCCAGATACGCAGTATTTT; cdr3_aa: CSARDYKYGGPDTQYF
v_call: TRBV6-2/TRBV6-3; j_call: TRBJ2-1; d_call: -; clone_size: -; cdr3_nt: TGTGCCAGCAGTTACTCGATGAGGGAAGAGCAGTTCTTC; cdr3_aa: CASSYSMREEQFF
v_call: TRBV4-1; j_call: TRBJ2-6; d_call: -; clone_size: -; cdr3_nt: TGCGCCAGCAGCCCGGACAGCTCTGGGGCCAACGTCCTGGCTTTC; cdr3_aa: CASSPDSSGANVLAF
v_call: TRBV30; j_call: TRBJ1-1; d_call: -; clone_size: many; cdr3_nt: TGTGCCTGGAGCGAGGCAGTGAACACTGAAGCTTTCTTT; cdr3_aa: CAWSEAVNTEAFF
v_call: TRBV13; j_call: TRBJ1-4; d_call: TRBD1; clone_size: -; cdr3_nt: TGTGCCAGCAGCCTGGGACAGGCAAATGAAAAACTGTTTTTT; cdr3_aa: CASSLGQANEKLFF
v_call: TRBV6-6; j_call: TRBJ2-3; d_call: TRBD1; clone_size: many; cdr3_nt: TGTGCCAGCAGTTACTCCGTAGGACAGGGCCCAGATACGCAGTATTTT; cdr3_aa: CASSYSVGQGPDTQYF
v_call: TRBV6-6; j_call: TRBJ2-3; d_call: TRBD2; clone_size: -; cdr3_nt: TGTGCCAGCAGTTTCTTCGGGCTAGCGGGGGGCTTGAGCACAGATACGCAGTATTTT; cdr3_aa: CASSFFGLAGGLSTDTQYF
v_call: TRBV7-9; j_call: TRBJ2-3; d_call: TRBD2; clone_size: many; cdr3_nt: TGTGCCAGCAGCAGTAGCGGGATCAACACAGATACGCAGTATTTT; cdr3_aa: CASSSSGINTDTQYF
v_call: TRBV11-2; j_call: TRBJ2-1; d_call: -; clone_size: many; cdr3_nt: TGTGCCAGCAGCTTAGGACAGTACTCCTACAATGAGCAGTTCTTC; cdr3_aa: CASSLGQYSYNEQFF
v_call: TRBV7-2; j_call: TRBJ2-5; d_call: TRBD2; clone_size: few; cdr3_nt: TGTGCCAGCAGCTTAGAGGGACTAGCGGGGGGGATAGAGACCCAGTACTTC; cdr3_aa: CASSLEGLAGGIETQYF
v_call: TRBV12-3/TRBV12-4; j_call: TRBJ2-3; d_call: -; clone_size: many; cdr3_nt: TGTGCCAGCAGCAGCGATGCCGACAGGAATCAAGATACGCAGTATTTT; cdr3_aa: CASSSDADRNQDTQYF
v_call: TRBV30; j_call: TRBJ1-1; d_call: -; clone_size: many; cdr3_nt: TGTGCCTGGGGGTGGGGGGCACTGAACACTGAAGCTTTCTTT; cdr3_aa: CAWGWGALNTEAFF
v_call: TRBV20-1; j_call: TRBJ2-1; d_call: TRBD2; clone_size: few; cdr3_nt: TGCAGTGCTAGAGATACAGCGGGAGGGCCTTACGTATCCTACAATGAGCAGTTCTTC; cdr3_aa: CSARDTAGGPYVSYNEQFF
v_call: TRBV11-2; j_call: TRBJ1-1; d_call: -; clone_size: -; cdr3_nt: TGTGCCAGCAGCTTAGAAGGACTTATGAACACTGAAGCTTTCTTT; cdr3_aa: CASSLEGLMNTEAFF
v_call: TRBV28; j_call: TRBJ1-1; d_call: -; clone_size: many; cdr3_nt: TGTGCCAGCAGTTTATTCGGCAGGGGATCTGAAGCTTTCTTT; cdr3_aa: CASSLFGRGSEAFF
v_call: TRBV9; j_call: TRBJ2-7; d_call: -; clone_size: many; cdr3_nt: TGTGCCAGCAGCGGAAACCAGCAGGGGGGACCTGAGCAGTACTTC; cdr3_aa: CASSGNQQGGPEQYF
v_call: TRBV4-1; j_call: TRBJ2-5; d_call: -; clone_size: many; cdr3_nt: TGCGCCAGCAGCCAAGTCGCCGGGAAAGCCTACTCACAAGAGACCCAGTACTTC; cdr3_aa: CASSQVAGKAYSQETQYF
v_call: TRBV7-9; j_call: TRBJ1-3; d_call: -; clone_size: many; cdr3_nt: TGTGCCAGCAGCGACGGATTCTCTGGAAACACCATATATTTT; cdr3_aa: CASSDGFSGNTIYF
v_call: TRBV11-1; j_call: TRBJ2-1; d_call: TRBD1; clone_size: -; cdr3_nt: TGTGCCAGCAGACGACAGGGCGATGAGCAGTTCTTC; cdr3_aa: CASRRQGDEQFF
v_call: TRBV21-1; j_call: TRBJ1-5; d_call: -; clone_size: few; cdr3_nt: TGTGCCAGCAGCAAATGGACAGGGGCGACTAGAGGTCAGCCCCAGCATTTT; cdr3_aa: CASSKWTGATRGQPQHF
v_call: TRBV7-6; j_call: TRBJ1-4; d_call: -; clone_size: many; cdr3_nt: TGTGCCAGCAGCCGGACAGTAGCTAATGAAAAACTGTTTTTT; cdr3_aa: CASSRTVANEKLFF
v_call: TRBV29-1; j_call: TRBJ2-5; d_call: TRBD2; clone_size: many; cdr3_nt: TGCAGCGTTTGGCGGGGGGAGCGGGCCCAGTACTTC; cdr3_aa: CSVWRGERAQYF
v_call: TRBV7-8; j_call: TRBJ1-2; d_call: TRBD1; clone_size: -; cdr3_nt: TGTGCCAGCAGCTTACCGGGACAGGGGGATTCGTTTGGTGGCTACACCTTC; cdr3_aa: CASSLPGQGDSFGGYTF
v_call: TRBV4-2; j_call: TRBJ2-7; d_call: TRBD2; clone_size: -; cdr3_nt: TGTGCCAGCAGCCAAGGACTAGCGGGAGTAAGGGAGCAGTACTTC; cdr3_aa: CASSQGLAGVREQYF
v_call: TRBV21-1; j_call: TRBJ1-2; d_call: -; clone_size: -; cdr3_nt: TGTGCCAGCAGCAAACGGAATCAGGGGCGCAGCTATGGCTACACCTTC; cdr3_aa: CASSKRNQGRSYGYTF